These T cell receptor beta chains were read from a single sample in a study of blood T cell repertoires in COVID-19. TCRdb's copy holds only in-frame clones and misses some; the assay was immunoSEQ multiplex PCR. Altogether 250,000 to 300,000 clones are present, about nine tenths being singletons, with the ten largest covering less than 0.95%. Specimen: peripheral blood. The source is a woman between 40 and 55 years old who had recovered from COVID-19. CDR3s include the opening cysteine and the closing phenylalanine or tryptophan. Fields, in order: clone size, V gene, D gene, J gene, CDR3 protein, CDR3 DNA. D genes are given only for firm matches. Rows may omit the clone size; those that give it use once, few, many or a size class.

clone_size: NA
v_call: TRBV30
d_call: TRBD1
j_call: TRBJ1-1
cdr3_aa: CAWSVTTGVTEAFF
cdr3_nt: TGTGCCTGGAGTGTTACGACAGGGGTCACTGAAGCTTTCTTT

clone_size: NA
v_call: TRBV12-3/TRBV12-4
d_call: NA
j_call: TRBJ2-7
cdr3_aa: CASRDTQYHEQYF
cdr3_nt: TGTGCCAGCAGGGACACCCAGTATCACGAGCAGTACTTC

clone_size: few
v_call: TRBV11-3
d_call: TRBD2
j_call: TRBJ2-5
cdr3_aa: CASSPEPLAGEGYGETQYF
cdr3_nt: TGTGCCAGCAGCCCAGAGCCACTAGCGGGAGAGGGGTATGGAGAGACCCAGTACTTC

clone_size: NA
v_call: TRBV12-3/TRBV12-4
d_call: TRBD1
j_call: TRBJ1-2
cdr3_aa: CASSLHRGYGYTF
cdr3_nt: TGTGCCAGCAGTTTACACAGGGGCTATGGCTACACCTTC

clone_size: NA
v_call: TRBV27
d_call: TRBD2
j_call: TRBJ2-7
cdr3_aa: CASTIRIAGGYEQYF
cdr3_nt: TGTGCCAGCACTATACGGATCGCGGGAGGGTACGAGCAGTACTTC

clone_size: NA
v_call: TRBV25-1
d_call: NA
j_call: TRBJ2-2
cdr3_aa: CASSEGGSYTGELFF
cdr3_nt: TGTGCCAGCAGTGAAGGGGGGAGTTACACCGGGGAGCTGTTTTTT

clone_size: NA
v_call: TRBV15
d_call: NA
j_call: TRBJ1-2
cdr3_aa: CATKTGASYGYTF
cdr3_nt: TGTGCCACCAAGACTGGGGCAAGCTATGGCTACACCTTC

clone_size: NA
v_call: TRBV6-1
d_call: NA
j_call: TRBJ2-1
cdr3_aa: CASSELGSVVGEQFF
cdr3_nt: TGTGCCAGCAGTGAACTGGGGAGTGTCGTGGGTGAGCAGTTCTTC

clone_size: NA
v_call: TRBV5-1
d_call: NA
j_call: TRBJ2-5
cdr3_aa: CASSLRAEETQYF
cdr3_nt: TGCGCCAGCAGCTTGCGAGCGGAAGAGACCCAGTACTTC

clone_size: few
v_call: TRBV18
d_call: TRBD2
j_call: TRBJ2-7
cdr3_aa: CASSPSLTSGAETSAPYEQYF
cdr3_nt: TGTGCCAGCTCACCGAGCCTAACTAGCGGGGCCGAGACCTCAGCTCCCTACGAGCAGTACTTC

clone_size: NA
v_call: TRBV5-1
d_call: TRBD1
j_call: TRBJ2-5
cdr3_aa: CASSLGLSGTGQETQYF
cdr3_nt: TGCGCCAGCAGCTTGGGCCTTTCCGGGACAGGGCAAGAGACCCAGTACTTC

clone_size: NA
v_call: TRBV30
d_call: NA
j_call: TRBJ2-5
cdr3_aa: CAWSVASGAETQYF
cdr3_nt: TGTGCCTGGAGTGTAGCTTCGGGAGCAGAGACCCAGTACTTC

clone_size: NA
v_call: TRBV6-5
d_call: TRBD2
j_call: TRBJ2-7
cdr3_aa: CASSYSRESAYEQYF
cdr3_nt: TGTGCCAGCAGTTACTCGCGGGAGAGCGCCTACGAGCAGTACTTC

clone_size: NA
v_call: TRBV5-1
d_call: TRBD1
j_call: TRBJ2-5
cdr3_aa: CASSLTPGQAQETQYF
cdr3_nt: TGCGCCAGCAGCTTGACCCCGGGACAGGCCCAAGAGACCCAGTACTTC

clone_size: NA
v_call: TRBV5-4
d_call: TRBD1
j_call: TRBJ1-1
cdr3_aa: CASTRGSFISVAEAFF
cdr3_nt: TGTGCCAGCACCAGGGGGAGTTTTATATCTGTCGCTGAAGCTTTCTTT

clone_size: NA
v_call: TRBV10-1
d_call: NA
j_call: TRBJ1-1
cdr3_aa: CASREQENTEAFF
cdr3_nt: TGCGCCAGCAGGGAGCAGGAAAACACTGAAGCTTTCTTT

clone_size: NA
v_call: TRBV5-3
d_call: TRBD2
j_call: TRBJ2-7
cdr3_aa: CARSPSGPASGRACEQYF
cdr3_nt: TGTGCCAGAAGCCCCTCCGGACCAGCTAGCGGGAGGGCCTGCGAGCAGTACTTC

clone_size: NA
v_call: TRBV5-1
d_call: NA
j_call: TRBJ2-2
cdr3_aa: CASSYSGARTGELFF
cdr3_nt: TGCGCCAGCAGTTATTCAGGGGCCCGAACCGGGGAGCTGTTTTTT

clone_size: NA
v_call: TRBV4-1
d_call: NA
j_call: TRBJ1-4
cdr3_aa: CASSQDPNRDGEKLFF
cdr3_nt: TGCGCCAGCAGCCAAGACCCAAACAGGGACGGCGAAAAACTGTTTTTT

clone_size: NA
v_call: TRBV2
d_call: NA
j_call: TRBJ1-1
cdr3_aa: CASSDSGAGSMNTEAFF
cdr3_nt: TGTGCCAGCAGCGACTCAGGGGCAGGGTCGATGAACACTGAAGCTTTCTTT

clone_size: NA
v_call: TRBV11-2
d_call: NA
j_call: TRBJ1-1
cdr3_aa: CASSFQGTTEAFF
cdr3_nt: TGTGCCAGCAGCTTTCAGGGAACGACTGAAGCTTTCTTT

clone_size: NA
v_call: TRBV9
d_call: NA
j_call: TRBJ2-5
cdr3_aa: CASSVDGGKETQYF
cdr3_nt: TGTGCCAGCAGCGTAGACGGAGGGAAAGAGACCCAGTACTTC

clone_size: NA
v_call: TRBV27
d_call: NA
j_call: TRBJ2-1
cdr3_aa: CASKTGLNEQFF
cdr3_nt: TGTGCCAGTAAAACGGGACTCAATGAGCAGTTCTTC

clone_size: NA
v_call: TRBV9
d_call: NA
j_call: TRBJ1-1
cdr3_aa: CASSVGPILQGLYTEAFF
cdr3_nt: TGTGCCAGCAGCGTAGGACCGATATTACAGGGTTTGTACACTGAAGCTTTCTTT

clone_size: NA
v_call: TRBV4-1
d_call: NA
j_call: TRBJ1-3
cdr3_aa: CASSQLQSYSGNTIYF
cdr3_nt: TGCGCCAGCAGCCAGCTACAGTCGTACTCTGGAAACACCATATATTTT

clone_size: NA
v_call: TRBV5-5
d_call: NA
j_call: TRBJ1-1
cdr3_aa: CASRSVGSAGTEAFF
cdr3_nt: TGTGCCAGCAGATCCGTAGGCTCGGCGGGGACTGAAGCTTTCTTT

clone_size: NA
v_call: TRBV28
d_call: TRBD1
j_call: TRBJ2-1
cdr3_aa: CASSFYGQGFTNEQFF
cdr3_nt: TGTGCCAGCAGTTTTTATGGACAGGGGTTCACGAATGAGCAGTTCTTC